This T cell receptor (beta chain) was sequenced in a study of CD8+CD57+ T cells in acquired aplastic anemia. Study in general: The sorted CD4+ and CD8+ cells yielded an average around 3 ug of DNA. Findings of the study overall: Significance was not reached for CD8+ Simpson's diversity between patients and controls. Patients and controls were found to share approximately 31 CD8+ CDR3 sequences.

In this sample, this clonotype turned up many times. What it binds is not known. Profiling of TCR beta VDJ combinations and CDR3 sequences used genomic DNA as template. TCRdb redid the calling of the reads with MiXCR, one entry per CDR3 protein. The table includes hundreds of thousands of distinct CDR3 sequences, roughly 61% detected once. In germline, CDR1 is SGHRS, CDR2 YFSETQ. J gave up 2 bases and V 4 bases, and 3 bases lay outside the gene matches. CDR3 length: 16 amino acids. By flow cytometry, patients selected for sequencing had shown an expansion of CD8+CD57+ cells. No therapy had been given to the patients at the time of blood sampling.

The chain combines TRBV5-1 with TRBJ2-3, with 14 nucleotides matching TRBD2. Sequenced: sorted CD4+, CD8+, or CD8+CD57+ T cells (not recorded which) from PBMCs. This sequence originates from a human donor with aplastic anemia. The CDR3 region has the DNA TGCGCCAGCAGCCAGGGACTAGCGGGGGTCACAGATACGCAGTATTTT. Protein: CASSQGLAGVTDTQYF.